Sequencing of this T cell receptor beta chain was carried out in a study of blood T cell repertoires in COVID-19 (dated by TCRdb to the early 2020s). About the study as a whole: Samples covering the acute and convalescent phases of COVID-19 were provided by collaborators in the United States, Italy and Spain. Sample metadata almost always included a de-identified subject ID, COVID-19 status, age in years and sex. The material from the prospective study consisted of cDNA or gDNA derived from T cells, B-cell-depleted T cells, or PBMCs. A freely available public database, intended as a resource for researchers studying the immune response to SARS-CoV-2, is where the repertoires were released. HLA class I and class II types, where available, came from metadata supplied by the sample provider rather than from assay-based typing. The dataset comprised deeply sampled blood TCRbeta repertoires from subjects exposed to, actively infected with, or recovered from COVID-19. Samples came from the ongoing ImmuneRACE study (first 160 participants) plus 1,254 subjects from 6 global collaborators.

From V the trimming removes 3 bases and from J it removes 4 bases, while the gene matches leave 8 bases of the junction unaccounted for. CDR1 and CDR2, per the germline V gene, are SGHTA and FQGNSA. The CDR3 sequence holds 15 residues, the cysteine and phenylalanine included. Solely the CDR3 DNA is kept, with 45 bases framed from the first base. With respect to this clone: Its antigen remains unidentified. Qualities for individual bases were not recorded, and no much larger clone is one base off.

Study-wide conclusions, independent of this receptor: The amount of clinical and demographic metadata varied by source and participant and was provided uncurated.

Participants in the prospective study were enrolled through a virtual design, were aged roughly 18 to 100 years, and lived in approximately 24 United States geographic areas. In the prospective study, participants were assigned to cohorts based on the clinical history participants reported in a screening survey and a study questionnaire. For ImmuneRACE Cohort 3, a participant was defined as recovered based on two consecutive negative NP/OP PCR tests, clearance by a healthcare professional, or resolution of symptoms. In the prospective study, mobile phlebotomists collected whole blood, serum and a nasopharyngeal or oropharyngeal swab from each participant. Over a 2-month period, participants in the prospective study had the option of providing additional blood draws and questionnaires. Blood samples from the prospective study were shipped frozen or at room temperature prior to DNA extraction. The immunoSEQ Assay, a bias-controlled multiplex PCR, was used to amplify TCRbeta CDR3 regions from genomic DNA. Regarding the original processing steps: The number of nucleated cells in each sample was estimated from the amplification of reference gene primers within the assay. Sequence reads were collapsed and filtered to measure the absolute abundance of every unique TCRbeta CDR3 rearrangement. For each sample, productive Simpson clonality was calculated by taking the square root of Simpson's diversity index across productive rearrangements. TCRdb holds this immuneACCESS table with in-frame rearrangements only. Some clones are missing; in checked studies, unresolved V genes explain under half, and the rest has no known cause. V and J calls and clone size are copied from that table; D and trimming were computed from the DNA. The sample table shows a few hundred thousand clones, and 82% are seen once. The biggest ten clones account for 3% to 3.5% of the sample.

The TCR sequence derives from a woman in her fifties or sixties who had recovered from COVID-19. The chain is encoded by TRBV7-2 joined to TRBJ1-1, with TRBD1 matching 7 junction bases. The sample consisted of PBMCs or T cells enriched from blood (not recorded which). The nucleotide sequence is given as TGTGCCAGCAGCTTTCGACAGGGATCGAGCACTGAAGCTTTCTTT. This gives the protein CASSFRQGSSTEAFF.